Reported below is one TCR beta chain. Its antigen remains unidentified. Primers: 60 Vbeta forward and 13 Jbeta reverse. Sequencing was performed with immunoSEQ multiplex PCR; in TCRdb, only in-frame clones are kept and a portion is missing. The sample yields some 120,000 clones, about four fifths seen once. The V end lost 2 bases, the J end lost 2 bases, and 7 bases lay between the germline ends. Germline V gene data show CDR1 as MNHNS and CDR2 as SASEGT. This CDR3 comprises 13 residues. The data originate from a study of cytomegalovirus exposure and HLA in healthy donors. Study-level points and caveats: The study put 150 or so TCR beta chains on its list as cytomegalovirus-associated. The study reported that TCR beta sequences accurately predicted HLA-A and HLA-B alleles in most subjects.

Sequencing was done on a sample of PBMCs. The chain has TRBV6-1 and TRBJ2-7, with unresolved D. The origin of this receptor is a woman younger than 35 in good health and CMV-seronegative. CDR3 in amino acids: CASSELSPYEQYF. The CDR3 DNA reads as TGTGCCAGCAGTGAATTGAGTCCCTACGAGCAGTACTTC.